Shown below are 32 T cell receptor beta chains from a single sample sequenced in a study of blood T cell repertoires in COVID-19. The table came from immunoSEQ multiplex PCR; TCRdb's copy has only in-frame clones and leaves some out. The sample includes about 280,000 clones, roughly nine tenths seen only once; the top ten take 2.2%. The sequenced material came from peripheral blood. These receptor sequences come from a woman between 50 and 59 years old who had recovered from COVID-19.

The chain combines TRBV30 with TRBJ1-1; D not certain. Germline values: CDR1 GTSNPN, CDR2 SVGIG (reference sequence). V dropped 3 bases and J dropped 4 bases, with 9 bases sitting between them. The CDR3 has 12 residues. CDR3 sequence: CAWSEGSTEAFF. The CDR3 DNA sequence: TGTGCCTGGAGCGAAGGGAGCACTGAAGCTTTCTTT.

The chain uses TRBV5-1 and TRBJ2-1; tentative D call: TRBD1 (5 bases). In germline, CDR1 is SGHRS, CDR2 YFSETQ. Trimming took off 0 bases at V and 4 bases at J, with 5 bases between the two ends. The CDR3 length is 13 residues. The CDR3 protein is CASSLDRYNEQFF. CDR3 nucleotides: TGCGCCAGCAGCTTGGACAGGTACAATGAGCAGTTCTTC.

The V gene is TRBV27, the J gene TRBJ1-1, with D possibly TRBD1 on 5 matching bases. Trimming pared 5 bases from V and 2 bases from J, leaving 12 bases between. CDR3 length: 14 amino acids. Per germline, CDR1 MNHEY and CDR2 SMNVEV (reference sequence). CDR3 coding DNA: TGTGCCAGCAGTCCCGGGACTTCTAACACTGAAGCTTTCTTT. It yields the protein CASSPGTSNTEAFF.

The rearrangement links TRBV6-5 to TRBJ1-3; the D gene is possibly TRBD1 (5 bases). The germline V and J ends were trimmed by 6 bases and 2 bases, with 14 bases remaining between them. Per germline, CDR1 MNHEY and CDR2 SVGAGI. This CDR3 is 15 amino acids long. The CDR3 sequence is CASSQTQGPGNTIYF. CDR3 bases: TGTGCCAGCAGCCAAACTCAGGGCCCTGGAAACACCATATATTTT.

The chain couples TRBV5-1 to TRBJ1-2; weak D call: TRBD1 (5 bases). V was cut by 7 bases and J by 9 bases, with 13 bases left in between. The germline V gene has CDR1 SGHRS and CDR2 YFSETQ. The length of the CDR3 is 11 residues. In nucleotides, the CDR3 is TGCGCCAGCTCGGACACTTATCGCTACACCTTC. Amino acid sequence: CASSDTYRYTF.

CDR3 region: CAISGSWGRIYEQYF. CDR3 bases: TGTGCCATCAGTGGATCCTGGGGGCGGATCTACGAGCAGTACTTC. The chain joins TRBV10-3 to TRBJ2-7, with a weak D call TRBD1 (6 bases). CDR3 size: 15 residues. V was shortened by 4 bases and J by 3 bases, with 16 bases between the two germline ends. The germline gives CDR1 ENHRY, CDR2 SYGVKD.

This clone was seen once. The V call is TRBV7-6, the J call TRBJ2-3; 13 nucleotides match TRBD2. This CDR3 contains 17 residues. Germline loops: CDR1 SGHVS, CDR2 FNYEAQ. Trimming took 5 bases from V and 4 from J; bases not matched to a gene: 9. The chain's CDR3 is CASSPRTSGSFADTQYF. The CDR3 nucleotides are TGTGCCAGCAGCCCTCGGACTAGCGGGAGTTTTGCAGATACGCAGTATTTT.

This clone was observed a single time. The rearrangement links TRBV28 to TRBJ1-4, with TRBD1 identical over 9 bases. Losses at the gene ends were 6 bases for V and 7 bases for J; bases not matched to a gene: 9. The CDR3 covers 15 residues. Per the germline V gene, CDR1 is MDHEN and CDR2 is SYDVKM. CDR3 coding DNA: TGTGCCAGCAGGACCCCGGGACAGGGTACTGAAAAACTGTTTTTT. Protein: CASRTPGQGTEKLFF.

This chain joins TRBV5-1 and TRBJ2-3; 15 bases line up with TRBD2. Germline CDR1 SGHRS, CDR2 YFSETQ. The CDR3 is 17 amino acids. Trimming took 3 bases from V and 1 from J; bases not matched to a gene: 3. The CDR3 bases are TGCGCCAGCAGCTGGGGACTAGCGGGAGGCCGCACAGATACGCAGTATTTT. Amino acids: CASSWGLAGGRTDTQYF.

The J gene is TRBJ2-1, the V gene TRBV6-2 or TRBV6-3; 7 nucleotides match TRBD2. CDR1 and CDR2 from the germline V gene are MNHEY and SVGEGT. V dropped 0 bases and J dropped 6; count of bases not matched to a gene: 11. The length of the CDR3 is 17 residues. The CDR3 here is CASSYSKLGRAGNEQFF. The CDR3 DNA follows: TGTGCCAGCAGTTACTCGAAATTGGGGAGGGCCGGCAATGAGCAGTTCTTC.

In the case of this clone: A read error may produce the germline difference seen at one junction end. Here the CDR3 DNA reads TGTGCTAGCAGCCAAGAGGTTGGTTCCTACAATGAGCAGTTCTTC. It translates to CASSQEVGSYNEQFF. The chain employs TRBV7-7 and TRBJ2-1; D is undetermined. CDR1 and CDR2 (germline): SSHAT, FNYEAQ (reference sequence). There are 15 residues in the CDR3.

As DNA, the CDR3 is TGTGCCAGCAGCTCCGTCCAGACAGGCTCCTATAATTCACCCCTCCACTTT. Encoded protein: CASSSVQTGSYNSPLHF. This chain joins TRBV5-8 and TRBJ1-6; weak D call: TRBD1 (6 bases). CDR3 size: 17 residues. Germline lookup yields CDR1 SGHTS and CDR2 YDEGEE. V lost 3 bases and J 0 bases, leaving 13 bases between the germline ends.

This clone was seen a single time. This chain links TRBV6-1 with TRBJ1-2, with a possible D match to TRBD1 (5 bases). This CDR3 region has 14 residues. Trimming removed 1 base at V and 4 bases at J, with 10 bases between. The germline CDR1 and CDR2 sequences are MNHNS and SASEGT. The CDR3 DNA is TGTGCCAGCAGTGAAGAGGGCAGGGCCTATGGCTACACCTTC. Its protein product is CASSEEGRAYGYTF.

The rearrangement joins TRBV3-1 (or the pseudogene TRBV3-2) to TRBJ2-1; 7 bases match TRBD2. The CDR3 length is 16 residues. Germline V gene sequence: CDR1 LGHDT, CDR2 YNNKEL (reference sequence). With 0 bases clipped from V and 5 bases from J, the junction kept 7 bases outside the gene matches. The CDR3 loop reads CASSQDGSGIDNEQFF. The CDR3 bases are TGTGCCAGCAGCCAAGATGGCAGCGGGATTGACAATGAGCAGTTCTTC.

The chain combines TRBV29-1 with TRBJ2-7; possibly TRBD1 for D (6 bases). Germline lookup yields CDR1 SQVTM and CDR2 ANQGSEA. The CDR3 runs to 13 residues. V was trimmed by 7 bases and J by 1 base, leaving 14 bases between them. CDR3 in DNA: TGCAGCGCCGATCTGAGGGGGTCCTACGAGCAGTACTTC. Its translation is CSADLRGSYEQYF.

CDR3 sequence: CASGRDRGATEAFF. CDR3 DNA sequence: TGCGCCAGCGGCAGGGACAGGGGGGCGACTGAAGCTTTCTTT. This chain connects TRBV4-1 to TRBJ1-1; 11 bases are a match to TRBD1. With V trimmed by 8 bases and J by 5 bases, 7 bases remained unmatched. Germline V gives CDR1 MGHRA, CDR2 YSYEKL. The CDR3 is 14 residues long.

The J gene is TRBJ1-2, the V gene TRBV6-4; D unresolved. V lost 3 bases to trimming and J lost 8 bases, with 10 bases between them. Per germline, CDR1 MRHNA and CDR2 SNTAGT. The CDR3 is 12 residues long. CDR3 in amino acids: CASSDGPGGYTF. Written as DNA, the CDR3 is TGTGCCAGCAGTGATGGACCGGGGGGCTACACCTTC.

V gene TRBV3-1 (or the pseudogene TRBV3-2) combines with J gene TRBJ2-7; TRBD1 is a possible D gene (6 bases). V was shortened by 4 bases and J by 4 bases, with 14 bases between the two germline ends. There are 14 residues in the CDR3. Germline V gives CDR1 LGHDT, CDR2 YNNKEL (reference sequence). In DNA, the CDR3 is TGTGCCAGCAGCCTTGGGGGCAGGGGATACGAGCAGTACTTC. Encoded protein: CASSLGGRGYEQYF.

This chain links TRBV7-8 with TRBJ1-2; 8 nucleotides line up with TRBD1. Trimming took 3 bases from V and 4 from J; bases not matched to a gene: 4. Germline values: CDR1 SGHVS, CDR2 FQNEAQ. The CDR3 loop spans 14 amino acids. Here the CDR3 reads CASSFGQGTYGYTF. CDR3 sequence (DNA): TGTGCCAGCAGCTTTGGACAGGGCACCTATGGCTACACCTTC.

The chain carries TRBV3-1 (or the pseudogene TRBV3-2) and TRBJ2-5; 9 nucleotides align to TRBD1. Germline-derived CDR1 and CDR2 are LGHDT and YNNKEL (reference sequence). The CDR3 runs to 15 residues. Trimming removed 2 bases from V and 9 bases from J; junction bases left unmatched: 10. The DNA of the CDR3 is TGTGCCAGCAGCCAAAACCGGGACAGGGCAGTTGCCCAGTACTTC. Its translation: CASSQNRDRAVAQYF.

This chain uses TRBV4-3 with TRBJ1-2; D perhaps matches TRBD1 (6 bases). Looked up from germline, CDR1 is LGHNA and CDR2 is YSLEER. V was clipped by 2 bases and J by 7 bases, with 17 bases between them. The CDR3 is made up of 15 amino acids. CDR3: CASSQSRAGGSGYTF. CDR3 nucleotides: TGCGCCAGCAGCCAAAGCAGGGCGGGGGGCAGTGGCTACACCTTC.

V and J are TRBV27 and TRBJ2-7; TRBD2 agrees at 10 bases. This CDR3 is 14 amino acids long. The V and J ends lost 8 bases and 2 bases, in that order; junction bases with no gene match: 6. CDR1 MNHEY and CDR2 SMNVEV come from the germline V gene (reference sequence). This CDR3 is CASGLLAGAYEQYF. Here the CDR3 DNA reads TGTGCCAGCGGACTTCTAGCGGGGGCCTACGAGCAGTACTTC.

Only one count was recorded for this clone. CDR3 DNA sequence: TGTGCCAGCAGCCCAACCGGGTTCAGCGGGAGGGCGGGTGAGCAGTTCTTC. Its protein is CASSPTGFSGRAGEQFF. The V gene is TRBV7-8, the J gene TRBJ2-1; 10 bases are shared with TRBD2. V gave up 5 bases and J gave up 9 bases; unmatched junction bases: 16. This CDR3 is built from 17 residues. CDR1 is SGHVS and CDR2 is FQNEAQ in the germline V gene.

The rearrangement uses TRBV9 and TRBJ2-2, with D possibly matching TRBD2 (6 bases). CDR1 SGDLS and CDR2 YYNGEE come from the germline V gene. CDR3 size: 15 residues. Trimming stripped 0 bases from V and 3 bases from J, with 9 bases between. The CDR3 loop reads CASSVGGEYTGELFF. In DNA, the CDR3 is TGTGCCAGCAGCGTAGGCGGGGAATACACCGGGGAGCTGTTTTTT.

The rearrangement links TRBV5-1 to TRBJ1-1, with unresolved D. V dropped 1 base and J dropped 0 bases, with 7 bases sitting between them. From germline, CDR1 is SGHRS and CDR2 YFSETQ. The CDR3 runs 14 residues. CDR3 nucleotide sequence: TGCGCCAGCAGCTTGACAAACATGAACACTGAAGCTTTCTTT. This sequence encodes CASSLTNMNTEAFF.

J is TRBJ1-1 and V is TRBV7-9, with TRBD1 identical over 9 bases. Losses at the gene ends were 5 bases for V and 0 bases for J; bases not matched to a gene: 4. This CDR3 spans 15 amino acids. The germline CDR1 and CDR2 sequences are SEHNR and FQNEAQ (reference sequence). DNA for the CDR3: TGTGCCAGCAGCCCCACAGGGGGCGTGAACACTGAAGCTTTCTTT. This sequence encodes CASSPTGGVNTEAFF. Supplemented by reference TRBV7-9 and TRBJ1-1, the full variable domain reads DTGVSQNPRHKITKRGQNVTFRCDPISEHNRLYWYRQTLGQGPEFLTYFQNEAQLEKSRLLSDRFSAERPKGSFSTLEIQRTEQGDSAMYLCASSPTGGVNTEAFFGQGTRLTVV.

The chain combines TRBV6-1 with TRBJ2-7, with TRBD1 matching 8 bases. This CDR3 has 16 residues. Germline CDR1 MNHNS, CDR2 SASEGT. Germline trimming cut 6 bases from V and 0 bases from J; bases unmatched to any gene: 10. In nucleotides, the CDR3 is TGTGCCAGCAGAGAATCCCGGGACAGGTTCTCCTACGAGCAGTACTTC. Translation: CASRESRDRFSYEQYF.

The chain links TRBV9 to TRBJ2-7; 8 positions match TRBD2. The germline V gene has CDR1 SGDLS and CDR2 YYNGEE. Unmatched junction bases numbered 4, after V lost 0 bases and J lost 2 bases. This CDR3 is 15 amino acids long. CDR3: CASSVGISGTYEQYF. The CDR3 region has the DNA TGTGCCAGCAGCGTAGGGATTAGCGGGACCTACGAGCAGTACTTC.

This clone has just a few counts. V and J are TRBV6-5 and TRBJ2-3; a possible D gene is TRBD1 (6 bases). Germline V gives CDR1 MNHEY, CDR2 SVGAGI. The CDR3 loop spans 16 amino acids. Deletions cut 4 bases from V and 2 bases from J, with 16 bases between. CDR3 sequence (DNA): TGTGCCAGCAGTTCGTTAAGGGACACCCTCACAGATACGCAGTATTTT. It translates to CASSSLRDTLTDTQYF.

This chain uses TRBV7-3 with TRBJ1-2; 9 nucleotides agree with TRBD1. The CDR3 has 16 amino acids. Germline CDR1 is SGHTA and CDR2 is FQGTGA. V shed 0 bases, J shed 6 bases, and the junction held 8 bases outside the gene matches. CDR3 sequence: CASSLTPRDREHGYTF. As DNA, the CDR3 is TGTGCCAGCAGCTTAACCCCCCGGGACAGGGAGCATGGCTACACCTTC.

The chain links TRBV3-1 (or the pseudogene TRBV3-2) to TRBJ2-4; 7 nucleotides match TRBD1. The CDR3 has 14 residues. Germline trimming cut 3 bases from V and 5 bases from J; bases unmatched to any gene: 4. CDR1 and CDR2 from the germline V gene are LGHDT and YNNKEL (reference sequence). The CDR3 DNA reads TGTGCCAGCAGCCATCTCGGACAGGAAAACATTCAGTACTTC. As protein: CASSHLGQENIQYF.

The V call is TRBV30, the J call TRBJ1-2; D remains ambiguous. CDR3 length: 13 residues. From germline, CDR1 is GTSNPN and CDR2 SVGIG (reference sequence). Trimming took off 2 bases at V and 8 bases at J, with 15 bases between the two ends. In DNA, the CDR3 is TGTGCCTGGAGTTCCTCCCAGCGCCTCGGCTACACCTTC. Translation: CAWSSSQRLGYTF.